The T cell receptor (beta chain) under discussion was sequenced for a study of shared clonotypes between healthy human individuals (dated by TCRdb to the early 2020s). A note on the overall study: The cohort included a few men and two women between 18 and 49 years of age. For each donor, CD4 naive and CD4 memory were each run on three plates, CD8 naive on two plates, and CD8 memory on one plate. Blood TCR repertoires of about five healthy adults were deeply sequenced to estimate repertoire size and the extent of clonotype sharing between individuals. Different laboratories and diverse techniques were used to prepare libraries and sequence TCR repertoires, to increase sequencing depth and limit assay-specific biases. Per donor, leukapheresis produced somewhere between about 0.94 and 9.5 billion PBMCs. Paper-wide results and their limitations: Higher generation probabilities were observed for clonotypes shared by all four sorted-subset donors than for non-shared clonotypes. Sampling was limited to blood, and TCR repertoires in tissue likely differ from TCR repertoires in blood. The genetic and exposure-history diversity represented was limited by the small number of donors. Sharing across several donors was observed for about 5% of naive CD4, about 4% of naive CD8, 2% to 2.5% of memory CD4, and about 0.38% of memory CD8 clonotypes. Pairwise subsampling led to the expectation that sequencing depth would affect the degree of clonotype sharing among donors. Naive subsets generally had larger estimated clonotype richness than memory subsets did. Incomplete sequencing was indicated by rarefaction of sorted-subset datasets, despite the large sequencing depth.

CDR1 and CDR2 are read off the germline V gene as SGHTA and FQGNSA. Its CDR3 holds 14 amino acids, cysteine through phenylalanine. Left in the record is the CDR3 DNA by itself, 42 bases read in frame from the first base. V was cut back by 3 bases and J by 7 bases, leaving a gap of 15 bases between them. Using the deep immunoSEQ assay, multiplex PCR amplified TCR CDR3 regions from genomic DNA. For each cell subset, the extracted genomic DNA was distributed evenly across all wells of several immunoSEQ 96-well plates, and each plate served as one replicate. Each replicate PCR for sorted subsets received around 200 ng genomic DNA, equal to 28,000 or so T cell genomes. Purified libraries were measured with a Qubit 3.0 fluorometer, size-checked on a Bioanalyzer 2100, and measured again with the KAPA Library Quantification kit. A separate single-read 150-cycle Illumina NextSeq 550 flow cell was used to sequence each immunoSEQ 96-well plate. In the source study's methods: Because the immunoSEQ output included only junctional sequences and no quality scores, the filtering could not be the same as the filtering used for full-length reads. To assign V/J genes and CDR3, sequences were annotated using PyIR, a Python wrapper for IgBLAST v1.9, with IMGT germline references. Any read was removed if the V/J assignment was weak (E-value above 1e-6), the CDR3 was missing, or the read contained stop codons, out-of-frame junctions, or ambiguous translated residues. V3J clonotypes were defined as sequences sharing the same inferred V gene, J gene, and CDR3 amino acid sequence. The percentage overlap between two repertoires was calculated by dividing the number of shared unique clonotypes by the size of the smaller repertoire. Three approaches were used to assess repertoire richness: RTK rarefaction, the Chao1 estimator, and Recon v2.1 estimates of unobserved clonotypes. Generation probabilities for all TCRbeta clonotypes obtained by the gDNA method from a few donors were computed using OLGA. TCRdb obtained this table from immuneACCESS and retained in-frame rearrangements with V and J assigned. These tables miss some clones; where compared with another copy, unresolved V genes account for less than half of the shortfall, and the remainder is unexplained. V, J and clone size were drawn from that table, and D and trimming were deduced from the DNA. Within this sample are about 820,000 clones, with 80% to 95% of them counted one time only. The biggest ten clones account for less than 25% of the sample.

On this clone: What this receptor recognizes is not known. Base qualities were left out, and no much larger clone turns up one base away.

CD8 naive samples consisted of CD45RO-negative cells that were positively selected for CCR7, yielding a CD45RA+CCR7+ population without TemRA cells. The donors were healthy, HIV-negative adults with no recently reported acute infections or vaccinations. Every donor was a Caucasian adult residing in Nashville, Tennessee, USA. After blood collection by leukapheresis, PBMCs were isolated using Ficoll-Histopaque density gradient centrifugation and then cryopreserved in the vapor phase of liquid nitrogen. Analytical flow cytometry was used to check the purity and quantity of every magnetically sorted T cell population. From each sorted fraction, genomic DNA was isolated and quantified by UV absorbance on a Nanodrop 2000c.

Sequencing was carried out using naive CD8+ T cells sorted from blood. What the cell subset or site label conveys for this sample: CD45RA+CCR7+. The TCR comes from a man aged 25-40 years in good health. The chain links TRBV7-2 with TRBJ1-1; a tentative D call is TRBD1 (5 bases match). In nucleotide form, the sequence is TGTGCCAGCAGCTTGTCCAGGGCCGGGGGTGAAGCTTTCTTT. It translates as CASSLSRAGGEAFF.